This TCR beta chain was recovered during a study of blood T cells in healthy people across ages. V was pared by 4 bases and J by 2 bases, with 10 bases between. Germline assignment: CDR1 SGHRS and CDR2 YFSETQ. There are 15 residues in the CDR3. The sample holds many counts of this clonotype. Using a J-beta primer mix together with a sample-barcoded 5' primer, a second PCR was run for about 6 to 12 cycles. MiXCR was run by TCRdb on the 5' RACE reads, yielding one entry per CDR3 protein. Here the sample spans about 1.8 million distinct CDR3 sequences, about 49% being singletons. V gene TRBV5-1 combines with J gene TRBJ2-6, with D maybe TRBD2 (5 bases). Sequences were obtained from blood. This TCR was sampled from a woman aged 40 to 50 in good health. The CDR3 is CASSIGGAGANVLTF. CDR3 sequence (DNA): TGCGCCAGCAGCATAGGAGGTGCTGGGGCCAACGTCCTGACTTTC.